A selection of T cell receptor beta chains follows, all from one sample in a study of cytomegalovirus exposure and HLA in healthy donors. Clones were sequenced by immunoSEQ multiplex PCR, and TCRdb holds only the in-frame ones, with some missing. The sample comprises some 200,000 clones, about 80% of which are singletons, and over 2% rests with the top ten. The sequencing input was PBMCs. The receptors were gathered from a woman in her forties or fifties in good health and CMV-seropositive. CDR3s include the opening cysteine and the closing phenylalanine or tryptophan. The D gene is left open where the match is weak. Size values are once, few and many counts, or a class for expanded clones, and some rows have none.

TRBV27	-	TRBJ1-2	TRBD1	CASSLMTGAKGYTF	TGTGCCAGCAGTTTAATGACAGGGGCAAAGGGCTACACCTTC
TRBV18	once	TRBJ1-1	TRBD1	CASSPQGAFPNTEAFF	TGTGCCAGCTCACCACAGGGGGCCTTTCCGAACACTGAAGCTTTCTTT
TRBV6-5	few	TRBJ2-3	TRBD1	CASSYTGEIDTQYF	TGTGCCAGCAGTTATACAGGGGAAATAGATACGCAGTATTTT
TRBV14	few	TRBJ2-7	-	CASSQVGGKQYF	TGTGCCAGCAGCCAAGTTGGGGGGAAGCAGTACTTC
TRBV7-9	-	TRBJ1-1	TRBD1	CASSYWTGEKTEAFF	TGTGCCAGCAGCTACTGGACAGGGGAAAAAACTGAAGCTTTCTTT
TRBV5-6	-	TRBJ2-1	TRBD1	CASIYDRGYNEQFF	TGTGCCAGCATCTACGACAGGGGGTACAATGAGCAGTTCTTC
TRBV7-9	-	TRBJ2-5	-	CSSSRGRGSETQYF	TGTTCCAGCAGCCGAGGGAGAGGGAGTGAGACCCAGTACTTC
TRBV28	-	TRBJ2-3	TRBD1	CARALTGGGTDTQYF	TGTGCCAGGGCCCTGACAGGGGGCGGCACAGATACGCAGTATTTT
TRBV7-9	-	TRBJ2-7	-	CASSLKENYEQYF	TGTGCCAGCAGCTTGAAAGAGAACTACGAGCAGTACTTC
TRBV6-5	-	TRBJ1-5	-	CASSDSYNQPQHF	TGTGCCAGCAGTGACAGTTACAATCAGCCCCAGCATTTT
TRBV18	-	TRBJ2-1	TRBD2	CASSPFVGGGYNEQFF	TGTGCCAGCTCACCGTTCGTAGGCGGGGGATACAATGAGCAGTTCTTC
TRBV9	once	TRBJ2-3	-	CASSVATGVDTQYF	TGTGCCAGCAGCGTCGCCACGGGGGTAGATACGCAGTATTTT
TRBV6-5	few	TRBJ2-5	TRBD1	CASSSRTGKYQETQYF	TGTGCCAGCAGTTCGCGGACAGGGAAGTACCAAGAGACCCAGTACTTC
TRBV4-1	-	TRBJ2-1	TRBD2	CASSPGLAGVYEQFF	TGCGCCAGCAGCCCCGGACTAGCGGGGGTGTATGAGCAGTTCTTC
TRBV5-3	-	TRBJ2-7	TRBD1	CARSSCLGTGRLVYEQYF	TGTGCCAGAAGCTCTTGCCTTGGGACAGGGAGGCTTGTCTACGAGCAGTACTTC
TRBV18	-	TRBJ2-7	TRBD1	CASSPGQGGGYEQYF	TGTGCCAGCTCACCTGGACAGGGAGGTGGGTACGAGCAGTACTTC
TRBV5-1	-	TRBJ1-1	-	CASSSEQGPKDTEAFF	TGCGCCAGCAGCTCTGAGCAGGGCCCCAAGGACACTGAAGCTTTCTTT
TRBV5-1	-	TRBJ2-3	TRBD1	CASSLGQGAGTDTQYF	TGCGCCAGCAGCTTGGGACAGGGGGCAGGAACAGATACGCAGTATTTT
TRBV7-9	-	TRBJ1-1	-	CCSSLGRNTNTEAFF	TGTTGCAGCAGCTTGGGCAGGAATACGAACACTGAAGCTTTCTTT
TRBV7-6	once	TRBJ2-5	-	CASSLVGGALQETQYF	TGTGCCAGCAGCTTAGTTGGGGGGGCCCTACAAGAGACCCAGTACTTC
TRBV29-1	-	TRBJ2-2	-	CSAPGTHTGELFF	TGCAGCGCCCCCGGGACACACACCGGGGAGCTGTTTTTT
TRBV5-6	few	TRBJ1-1	TRBD1	CASSLTETGVEAFF	TGTGCCAGCAGCCTAACCGAGACAGGGGTTGAAGCTTTCTTT
TRBV6-5	-	TRBJ1-2	TRBD1	CASSPPGQGGGGYTF	TGTGCCAGCAGCCCCCCCGGACAGGGTGGGGGGGGCTACACCTTC
TRBV7-3	-	TRBJ2-2	-	CASSLRGPDTGELFF	TGTGCCAGCAGCTTAAGGGGGCCGGACACCGGGGAGCTGTTTTTT
TRBV7-3	-	TRBJ2-3	-	CASSLESGRTGMQYF	TGTGCCAGCAGCTTAGAAAGCGGGCGGACAGGTATGCAGTATTTT
TRBV11-3	few	TRBJ2-7	TRBD2	CASSPGLAGIGADEQYF	TGTGCCAGCAGCCCGGGACTAGCGGGGATCGGGGCTGACGAGCAGTACTTC
TRBV6-1	few	TRBJ1-4	-	CASRLTGFNEKLFF	TGTGCCAGCAGATTAACAGGGTTTAATGAAAAACTGTTTTTT
TRBV29-1	-	TRBJ1-2	-	CSVEEGGGYTF	TGCAGCGTTGAAGAGGGCGGGGGCTACACCTTC
TRBV13	-	TRBJ1-5	-	CASSFRTGLNQPQHF	TGTGCCAGCAGCTTTCGTACAGGGCTAAATCAGCCCCAGCATTTT
TRBV6-6	-	TRBJ2-5	-	CASSYSDRGGETQYF	TGTGCCAGCAGTTACTCCGACCGGGGAGGAGAGACCCAGTACTTC
TRBV28	-	TRBJ1-5	-	CASSIPLPGVASNQPQHF	TGTGCCAGCAGCATCCCCCTCCCAGGGGTAGCCAGCAATCAGCCCCAGCATTTT
TRBV4-1	-	TRBJ1-1	-	CASSQDAPPGKNTEAFF	TGCGCCAGCAGCCAAGACGCCCCACCGGGAAAGAACACTGAAGCTTTCTTT
TRBV6-1	-	TRBJ2-1	-	CASSYDTYNEQFF	TGTGCCAGCAGTTATGACACATACAATGAGCAGTTCTTC
TRBV7-2	-	TRBJ1-4	TRBD1	CASRPGGDSWEKLFF	TGTGCCAGCAGACCCGGTGGGGACAGTTGGGAAAAACTGTTTTTT
TRBV19	-	TRBJ1-1	-	CASSLRNTEAFF	TGTGCCAGTAGTCTGAGGAACACTGAAGCTTTCTTT
TRBV19	-	TRBJ2-1	TRBD2	CASSIAAGGPYNEQFF	TGTGCCAGTAGTATAGCAGCGGGGGGGCCCTACAATGAGCAGTTCTTC
TRBV27	-	TRBJ1-1	-	CASSSFMAAEAFF	TGTGCCAGCAGCTCCTTCATGGCCGCCGAAGCTTTCTTT
TRBV7-2	-	TRBJ2-1	TRBD2	CASSGTSGYNEQFF	TGTGCCAGCAGCGGGACTAGCGGCTACAATGAGCAGTTCTTC
TRBV2	once	TRBJ2-1	TRBD2	CASNKERTRNEQFF	TGTGCCAGCAATAAAGAGAGGACTAGGAATGAGCAGTTCTTC
TRBV5-4	-	TRBJ1-2	-	CASSTGGGQYGYTF	TGTGCCAGCAGCACCGGTGGCGGCCAATATGGCTACACCTTC
TRBV9	-	TRBJ1-2	-	CASSVGEQLNYGYTF	TGTGCCAGCAGCGTGGGAGAACAGCTTAACTATGGCTACACCTTC
TRBV28	-	TRBJ2-1	TRBD1	CASSFYGDRGRRMDNEQFF	TGTGCCAGCAGTTTCTACGGGGACAGGGGCCGCAGAATGGACAATGAGCAGTTCTTC
TRBV18	-	TRBJ2-1	TRBD1	CASSRGTGGEQFF	TGTGCCAGCTCACGAGGGACAGGGGGGGAGCAGTTCTTC
TRBV18	-	TRBJ1-3	-	CASSPRVAGNTIYF	TGTGCCAGCTCACCGCGGGTCGCTGGAAACACCATATATTTT
TRBV19	-	TRBJ2-3	-	CASSIPGADTQYF	TGTGCCAGTAGTATACCGGGGGCAGATACGCAGTATTTT
TRBV7-9	-	TRBJ1-2	-	CSSSPRVLYGYTF	TGTTCCAGCAGCCCGAGGGTTCTCTATGGCTACACCTTC
TRBV18	-	TRBJ2-7	TRBD1	CASSHSTDRVFRDEQYF	TGTGCCAGCTCACACTCTACCGACAGGGTGTTTCGGGACGAGCAGTACTTC
TRBV14	-	TRBJ1-3	-	CASSPTGISGNTIYF	TGTGCCAGCAGCCCAACAGGCATCTCTGGAAACACCATATATTTT
TRBV29-1	-	TRBJ1-1	TRBD1	CSVVWTGVNTEAFF	TGCAGCGTTGTCTGGACAGGGGTGAACACTGAAGCTTTCTTT
TRBV6-5	once	TRBJ2-7	TRBD1	CASSSTRDSSYEQYF	TGTGCCAGCAGTTCGACCCGGGACAGCTCCTACGAGCAGTACTTC
TRBV7-6	-	TRBJ2-7	-	CASSLPGYEQYF	TGTGCCAGCAGCTTACCAGGCTACGAGCAGTACTTC
TRBV7-2	-	TRBJ2-5	-	CASSPGLQGETQYF	TGTGCCAGCAGCCCGGGCCTTCAGGGGGAGACCCAGTACTTC
TRBV7-8	once	TRBJ1-5	-	CASSTTGYNNQPQHF	TGTGCCAGCAGCACGACAGGTTACAACAATCAGCCCCAGCATTTT
TRBV7-9	-	TRBJ2-1	-	CASSLGSEQFF	TGTGCCAGCAGCCTAGGGAGTGAGCAGTTCTTC
TRBV29-1	-	TRBJ1-2	-	CSVGLYGYTF	TGCAGCGTCGGACTCTATGGCTACACCTTC
TRBV7-2	-	TRBJ2-2	TRBD2	CASRVAGFFGELFF	TGTGCCAGCAGGGTAGCGGGGTTCTTCGGGGAGCTGTTTTTT
TRBV21-1	-	TRBJ2-1	-	CASSKWASGGNEQFF	TGTGCCAGCAGCAAATGGGCTAGCGGGGGTAATGAGCAGTTCTTC
TRBV13	-	TRBJ1-2	-	CASSLADINYGYTF	TGTGCCAGCAGCTTAGCGGACATTAACTATGGCTACACCTTC
TRBV5-1	once	TRBJ1-1	-	CASSIRQNTEAFF	TGCGCCAGCAGCATCCGACAGAACACTGAAGCTTTCTTT